These 10 T cell receptor beta chains were sequenced from one sample in a study of T cells in women clearing cervical HPV infection. This table comes from immunoSEQ multiplex PCR, and its TCRdb copy is limited to in-frame clones, with some not included. The sample table sets out around 19,000 clones. Material for sequencing was blood buffy coat. These receptors came from a woman aged 18 to 75 with a cervical HPV16 infection that either progressed to CIN3+ or cleared (not recorded which).

Points on this clone: The read ends 3 residues before the CDR3 terminus; that terminus is restored from the germline J gene. The V gene is TRBV4-2, the J gene TRBJ2-7, with D possibly being TRBD1 (6 bases). Germline V gives CDR1 LGHNA, CDR2 YNFKEQ. The CDR3 contains 15 residues. V lost 0 bases, J lost 0 bases, and 9 bases lay in between. The sequenced part of the CDR3 DNA is TGTGCCAGCAGCCAAGACACAGGGCCCTCCTACGAG. Protein product: CASSQDTGPSYE. The whole CDR3 reads CASSQDTGPSYEQYF.

Points on this clone: The read terminates 3 residues ahead of where the CDR3 ends, so the germline J gene completes it. V is TRBV7-9 and J is TRBJ2-1; D might be TRBD2 (6 bases). The V gene's germline CDR1 is SEHNR and CDR2 FQNEAQ (reference sequence). With 2 bases removed from V and 7 bases from J, the gap between germline ends came to 15 bases. The CDR3 is 15 residues long. CDR3 bases read: TGTGCCAGCAGCTTATCCGGGGGACCCGGGAATGAG. Translated: CASSLSGGPGNE. The CDR3, in full, reads CASSLSGGPGNEQFF.

Points on this clone: The sequence runs out 3 residues before the end of the CDR3; the remainder is reconstructed from the germline J gene. The chain recombines TRBV30 with TRBJ1-2, with D possibly being TRBD1 (5 bases). Germline V gene data show CDR1 as GTSNPN and CDR2 as SVGIG (reference sequence). CDR3 length: 13 residues. Trimming took 1 base from V and 3 from J, leaving 9 bases between them. CDR3 residues: CAWSGGGDYGYTF. The DNA read from the CDR3 is TGTGCCTGGAGTGGCGGGGGGGACTATGGC.

As for this clone: The read terminates 3 residues before the CDR3 end, so the remaining end is supplied by the germline J gene. This chain links TRBV7-8 with TRBJ1-5; D gene unclear. The germline gives CDR1 SGHVS, CDR2 FQNEAQ. V was trimmed by 6 bases and J by 6 bases, leaving 12 bases between them. This CDR3 has 13 amino acids. The sequenced part of the CDR3 DNA is TGTGCCAGCAGTCCGGGTTTTGGTCAGCCC. It codes for CASSPGFGQP. The full CDR3 is CASSPGFGQPQHF.

The DNA read from the CDR3 is TGCAGTGCTACGGCGCGGGGGGCGGGTGGGGCCAACGTA. This codes for CSATARGAGGANV. The entire CDR3 protein reads CSATARGAGGANVLFF. The chain is built from TRBV20-1 and TRBJ1-4; perhaps TRBD1 as D (6 bases). The read terminates 3 residues ahead of where the CDR3 ends, so the germline J gene completes it. Germline V lookup: CDR1 DFQATT, CDR2 SNEGSKA (reference sequence). The length of the CDR3 is 16 residues.

About this clone itself: The sequence runs out 3 residues before the end of the CDR3; the remainder is reconstructed from the germline J gene. The chain is built from TRBV20-1 and TRBJ1-5; D remains ambiguous. This CDR3 has 13 amino acids. Per germline, CDR1 DFQATT and CDR2 SNEGSKA (reference sequence). The V end lost 6 bases, the J end lost 0 bases, and 9 bases lay between the germline ends. The covered CDR3 bases are TGCAGTGCACAGCAAGATAGCAATCAGCCC. Translation: CSAQQDSNQP. From start to end, the CDR3 is CSAQQDSNQPQHF.

Of note for this clone: The read is 3 residues too short to cover the CDR3 end, so that end is filled in from the germline J gene. The V and J genes are TRBV28 and TRBJ2-3, with TRBD1 matching 7 bases. V lost 5 bases and J lost 2; bases outside the gene matches: 4. The CDR3 loop spans 14 amino acids. In germline, CDR1 is MDHEN, CDR2 SYDVKM. The CDR3 loop is CASSRTGVTDTQYF. The covered CDR3 bases are TGTGCCAGCAGTCGAACAGGGGTCACAGATACG.

As to this clone: From the germline J gene comes the end of the CDR3, since the read stops 3 residues before it. The chain is built from TRBV2 and TRBJ1-3, with 8 bases lining up with TRBD1. The CDR3 is made up of 18 amino acids. CDR1 SNHLY and CDR2 FYNNEI come from the germline V gene. Trimming cost V 6 bases and J 3 bases; bases outside gene matches: 16. The sequenced CDR3 bases are TGTGCCAGCAGATCCGGACAGGGATTGGTTCGTGGTGGAAACACC. Protein sequence: CASRSGQGLVRGGNT. The entire CDR3 reads CASRSGQGLVRGGNTIYF.

In regard to this clone: The observed sequence ends 3 residues before the CDR3 terminus, with the missing tail filled in from the germline J gene. The rearrangement links TRBV30 to TRBJ1-1; D ambiguous. Trimming removed 4 bases at V and 0 bases at J, with 6 bases between. CDR3 size: 12 residues. Germline-derived CDR1 and CDR2 are GTSNPN and SVGIG (reference sequence). CDR3 DNA (partial): TGTGCCTGGAATCACATGAACACTGAA. Protein product: CAWNHMNTE. From start to end, the CDR3 is CAWNHMNTEAFF.

A remark on this clone: The CDR3 end lies 3 residues beyond the end of the read and is filled in from the germline J gene. The rearrangement links TRBV7-2 to TRBJ1-4; tentative D call: TRBD1 (6 bases). Germline V CDR1 and CDR2: SGHTA, FQGNSA. The V gene lost 2 bases and the J gene lost 8 bases, with 12 bases spanning the gap. The CDR3 runs to 14 residues. CDR3 region: CASSLSGDSEKLFF. CDR3 bases read: TGTGCCAGCAGCTTATCAGGGGATAGCGAAAAA.